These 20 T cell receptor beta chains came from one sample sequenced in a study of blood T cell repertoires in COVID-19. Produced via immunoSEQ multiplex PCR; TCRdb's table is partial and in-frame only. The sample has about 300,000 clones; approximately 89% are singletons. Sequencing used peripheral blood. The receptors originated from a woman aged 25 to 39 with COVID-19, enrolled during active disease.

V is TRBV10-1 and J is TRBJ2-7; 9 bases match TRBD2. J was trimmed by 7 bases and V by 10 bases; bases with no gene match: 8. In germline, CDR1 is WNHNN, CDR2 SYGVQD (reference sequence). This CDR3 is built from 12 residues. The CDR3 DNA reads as TGCGCCACCGGGACTAGCTCTGGGGAGCAGTACTTC. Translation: CATGTSSGEQYF.

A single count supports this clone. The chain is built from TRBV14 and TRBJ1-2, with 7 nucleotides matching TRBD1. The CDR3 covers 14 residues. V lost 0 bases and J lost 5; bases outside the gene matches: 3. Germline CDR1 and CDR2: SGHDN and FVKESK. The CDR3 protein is CASSQDSGQYGYTF. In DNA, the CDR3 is TGTGCCAGCAGCCAAGATTCGGGACAGTATGGCTACACCTTC.

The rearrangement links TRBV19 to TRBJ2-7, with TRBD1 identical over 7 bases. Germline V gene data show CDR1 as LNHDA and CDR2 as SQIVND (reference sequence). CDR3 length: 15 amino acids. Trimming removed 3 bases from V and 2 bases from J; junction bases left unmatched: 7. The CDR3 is CASSIRDSAAYEQYF. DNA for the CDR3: TGTGCCAGTAGTATCCGGGACAGCGCCGCCTACGAGCAGTACTTC.

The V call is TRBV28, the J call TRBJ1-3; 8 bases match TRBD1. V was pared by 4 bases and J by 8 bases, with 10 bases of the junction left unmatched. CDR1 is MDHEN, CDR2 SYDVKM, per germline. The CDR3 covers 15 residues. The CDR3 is CASSSPGGLGDTIYF. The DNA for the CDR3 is TGTGCCAGCAGTTCCCCAGGGGGCTTAGGGGACACCATATATTTT.

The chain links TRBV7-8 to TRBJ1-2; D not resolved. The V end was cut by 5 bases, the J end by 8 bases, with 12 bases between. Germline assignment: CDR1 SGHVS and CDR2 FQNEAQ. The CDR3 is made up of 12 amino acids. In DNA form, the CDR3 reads TGTGCCAGCAGCCCTAGACGGGAGGGCTACACCTTC. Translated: CASSPRREGYTF.

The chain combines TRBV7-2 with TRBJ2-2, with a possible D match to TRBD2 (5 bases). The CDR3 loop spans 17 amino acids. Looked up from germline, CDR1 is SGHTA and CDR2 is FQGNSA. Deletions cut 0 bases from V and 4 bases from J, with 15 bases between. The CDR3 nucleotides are TGTGCCAGCAGCTTAGCGCGAGGGAAGGACGCCACCGGGGAGCTGTTTTTT. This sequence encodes CASSLARGKDATGELFF.

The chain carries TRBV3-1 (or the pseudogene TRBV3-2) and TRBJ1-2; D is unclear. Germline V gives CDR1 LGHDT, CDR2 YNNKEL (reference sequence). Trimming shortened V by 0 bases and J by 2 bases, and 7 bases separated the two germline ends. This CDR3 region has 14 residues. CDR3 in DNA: TGTGCCAGCAGCCAAGATAACAGCAACTATGGCTACACCTTC. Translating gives CASSQDNSNYGYTF.

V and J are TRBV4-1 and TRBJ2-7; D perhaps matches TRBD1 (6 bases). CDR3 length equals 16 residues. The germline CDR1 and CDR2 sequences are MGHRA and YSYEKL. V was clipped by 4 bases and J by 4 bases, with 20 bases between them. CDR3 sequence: CASSPNFGTNGYEQYF. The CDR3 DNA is TGCGCCAGCAGCCCCAACTTCGGGACAAATGGGTACGAGCAGTACTTC.

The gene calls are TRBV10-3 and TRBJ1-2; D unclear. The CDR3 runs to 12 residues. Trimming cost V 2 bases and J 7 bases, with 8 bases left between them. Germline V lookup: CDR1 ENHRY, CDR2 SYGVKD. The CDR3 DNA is TGTGCCATCAGTGAGGTCAGCGGTGGCTACACCTTC. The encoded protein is CAISEVSGGYTF.

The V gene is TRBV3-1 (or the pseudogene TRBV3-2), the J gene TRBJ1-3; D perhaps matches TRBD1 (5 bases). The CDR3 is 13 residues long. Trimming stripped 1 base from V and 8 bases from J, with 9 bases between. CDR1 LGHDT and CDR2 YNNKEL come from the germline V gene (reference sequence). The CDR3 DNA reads TGTGCCAGCAGCCAAGGTACGGGGGACACCATATATTTT. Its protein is CASSQGTGDTIYF.

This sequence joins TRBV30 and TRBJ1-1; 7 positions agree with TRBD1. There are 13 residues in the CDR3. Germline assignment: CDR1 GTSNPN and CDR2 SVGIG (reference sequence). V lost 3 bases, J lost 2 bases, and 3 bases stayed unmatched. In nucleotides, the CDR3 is TGTGCCTGGAGCAGGGGGGCAAACACTGAAGCTTTCTTT. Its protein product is CAWSRGANTEAFF. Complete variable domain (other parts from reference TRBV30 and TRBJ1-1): SQTIHQWPATLVQPVGSPLSLECTVEGTSNPNLYWYRQAAGRGLQLLFYSVGIGQISSEVPQNLSASRPQDRQFILSSKKLLLSDSGFYLCAWSRGANTEAFFGQGTRLTVV.

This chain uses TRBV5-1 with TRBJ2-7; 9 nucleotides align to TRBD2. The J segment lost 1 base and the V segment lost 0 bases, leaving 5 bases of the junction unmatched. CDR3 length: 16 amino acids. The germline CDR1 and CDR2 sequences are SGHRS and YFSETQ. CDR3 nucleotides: TGCGCCAGCAGCTTGGTTACTAGCGGGTTTTCCTACGAGCAGTACTTC. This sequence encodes CASSLVTSGFSYEQYF.

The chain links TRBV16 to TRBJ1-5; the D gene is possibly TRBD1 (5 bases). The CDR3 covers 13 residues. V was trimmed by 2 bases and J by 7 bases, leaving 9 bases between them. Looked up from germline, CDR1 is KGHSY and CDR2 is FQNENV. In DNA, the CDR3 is TGTGCCAGCAGCCAAGGGGCGAGGCAGCCCCAGCATTTT. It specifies CASSQGARQPQHF.

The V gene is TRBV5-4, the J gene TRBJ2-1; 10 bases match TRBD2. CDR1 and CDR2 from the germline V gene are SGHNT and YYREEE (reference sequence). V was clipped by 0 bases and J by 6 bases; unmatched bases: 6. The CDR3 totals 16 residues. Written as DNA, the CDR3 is TGTGCCAGCAGCTTGGGTAGCGGGAGGTCCCTCAATGAGCAGTTCTTC. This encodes CASSLGSGRSLNEQFF.

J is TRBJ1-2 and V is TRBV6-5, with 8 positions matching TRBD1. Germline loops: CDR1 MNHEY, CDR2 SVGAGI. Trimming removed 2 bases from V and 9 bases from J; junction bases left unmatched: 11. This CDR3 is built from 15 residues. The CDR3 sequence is CASSYSRTGQTRYTF. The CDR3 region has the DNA TGTGCCAGCAGTTACAGCAGGACAGGGCAAACCCGCTACACCTTC.

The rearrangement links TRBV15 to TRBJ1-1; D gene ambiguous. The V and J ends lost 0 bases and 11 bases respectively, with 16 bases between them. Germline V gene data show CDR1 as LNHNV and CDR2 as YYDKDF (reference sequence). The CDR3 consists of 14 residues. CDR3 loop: CATSRDHRPEAAFF. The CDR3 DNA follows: TGTGCCACCAGCAGAGATCACCGGCCCGAGGCCGCTTTCTTT.

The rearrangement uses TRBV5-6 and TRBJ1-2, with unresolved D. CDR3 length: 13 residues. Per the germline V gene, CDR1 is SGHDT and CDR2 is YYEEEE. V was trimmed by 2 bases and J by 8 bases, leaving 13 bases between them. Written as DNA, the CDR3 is TGTGCCAGCAGCTTAGGAGGTTACGGCGGCTACACCTTC. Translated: CASSLGGYGGYTF.

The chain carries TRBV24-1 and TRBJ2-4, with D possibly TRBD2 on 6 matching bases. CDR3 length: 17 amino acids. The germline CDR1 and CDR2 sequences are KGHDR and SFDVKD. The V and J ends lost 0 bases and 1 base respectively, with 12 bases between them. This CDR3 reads CATSDLAAGGAKNIQYF. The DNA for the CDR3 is TGTGCCACCAGTGATTTGGCCGCAGGAGGGGCCAAAAACATTCAGTACTTC.

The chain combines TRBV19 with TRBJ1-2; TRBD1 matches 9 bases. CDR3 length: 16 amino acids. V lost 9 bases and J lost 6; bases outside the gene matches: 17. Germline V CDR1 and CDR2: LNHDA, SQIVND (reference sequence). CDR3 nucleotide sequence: TGTGCCAGCCGAAGTAGAGGGGACAGGGTTGTGGATGGCTACACCTTC. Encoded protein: CASRSRGDRVVDGYTF. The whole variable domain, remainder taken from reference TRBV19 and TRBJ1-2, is DGGITQSPKYLFRKEGQNVTLSCEQNLNHDAMYWYRQDPGQGLRLIYYSQIVNDFQKGDIAEGYSVSREKKESFPLTVTSAQKNPTAFYLCASRSRGDRVVDGYTFGSGTRLTVV.

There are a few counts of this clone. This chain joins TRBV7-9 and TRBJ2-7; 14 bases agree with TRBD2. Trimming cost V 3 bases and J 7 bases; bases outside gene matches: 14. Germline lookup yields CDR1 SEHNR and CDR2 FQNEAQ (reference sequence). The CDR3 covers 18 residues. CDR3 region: CASSFTTSGRAQSLEQYF. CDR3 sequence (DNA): TGTGCCAGCAGCTTTACGACTAGCGGGAGGGCCCAATCTCTTGAGCAGTACTTC. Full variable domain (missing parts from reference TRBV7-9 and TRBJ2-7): DTGVSQNPRHKITKRGQNVTFRCDPISEHNRLYWYRQTLGQGPEFLTYFQNEAQLEKSRLLSDRFSAERPKGSFSTLEIQRTEQGDSAMYLCASSFTTSGRAQSLEQYFGPGTRLTVT.